A selection of T cell receptor beta chains follows, all from one sample in a study of blood T cell repertoires in COVID-19. Data came from immunoSEQ multiplex PCR; TCRdb stores just in-frame clones and leaves some out. This sample yields 30,000 to 40,000 clones, of which about 76% are seen a single time; about 10% belongs to the top ten. What was sequenced was peripheral blood. The receptor source for this set is a man in his 70s with COVID-19, enrolled during active disease. The CDR3 runs from the conserved cysteine through the conserved F or W. The D gene is left open where the match is weak. Expanded clones get a size class; other rows say once, few or many, or leave the size out.

>NA|TRBV28|TRBJ2-4|TRBD2
CASSLPGTSGSASEYF
TGTGCCAGCAGTTTACCCGGGACTAGCGGGAGCGCGTCGGAGTACTTC
>few|TRBV12-3/TRBV12-4|TRBJ2-7|NA
CASSWTFYEQYF
TGTGCCAGCAGTTGGACATTCTACGAGCAGTACTTC
>few|TRBV12-5|TRBJ2-7|NA
CASALREASYEQYF
TGTGCTAGTGCCCTGCGGGAAGCTTCCTACGAGCAGTACTTC
>NA|TRBV6-5|TRBJ2-1|TRBD1
CASSSSGTGLFF
TGTGCCAGCAGTTCTTCCGGGACAGGGCTGTTCTTC
>once|TRBV27|TRBJ2-3|NA
CASSFVGASTDTQYF
TGTGCCAGCAGTTTTGTAGGGGCTAGCACAGATACGCAGTATTTT
>NA|TRBV6-5|TRBJ1-4|NA
CASSYSPGMREKLFF
TGTGCCAGCAGTTACTCCCCAGGGATGAGAGAAAAACTGTTTTTT
>NA|TRBV7-2|TRBJ2-1|TRBD2
CASSLGLAGGEQFF
TGTGCCAGCAGCTTAGGACTAGCGGGGGGTGAGCAGTTCTTC
>NA|TRBV3-1/TRBV3-2|TRBJ1-6|NA
CASSQDRGGALHF
TGTGCCAGCAGCCAAGATAGAGGGGGGGCCCTCCACTTT
>NA|TRBV5-1|TRBJ1-2|NA
CASSLGESGYTF
TGCGCCAGCAGCTTGGGGGAGAGTGGCTACACCTTC
>NA|TRBV6-6|TRBJ1-2|TRBD1
CASSGTGANYGYTF
TGTGCCAGCAGCGGGACAGGAGCCAACTATGGCTACACCTTC
>NA|TRBV30|TRBJ1-1|TRBD1
CAWLNRGLRTEAFF
TGTGCCTGGCTGAACAGGGGGCTCAGGACTGAAGCTTTCTTT
>few|TRBV6-5|TRBJ1-6|NA
CASSTGGTRDSPLHF
TGTGCCAGCAGTACCGGCGGGACCCGGGACTCACCCCTCCACTTT
>few|TRBV14|TRBJ2-3|NA
CASSQGLSGSAQYF
TGTGCCAGCAGCCAAGGCTTATCGGGGAGTGCGCAGTATTTT
>NA|TRBV11-2|TRBJ1-1|NA
CASSLRGGRGTEAFF
TGTGCCAGCAGCTTAAGGGGGGGGCGCGGCACTGAAGCTTTCTTT
>NA|TRBV28|TRBJ1-1|NA
CASSSGGVNTEAFF
TGTGCCAGCAGTTCCGGAGGGGTGAACACTGAAGCTTTCTTT
>NA|TRBV10-3|TRBJ2-1|TRBD1
CATNQGYRGLSYNEQFF
TGTGCCACCAATCAGGGTTACAGGGGGCTATCCTACAATGAGCAGTTCTTC
>NA|TRBV2|TRBJ1-1|NA
CASSAGGGTEAFF
TGTGCCAGCAGCGCCGGGGGAGGCACTGAAGCTTTCTTT
>NA|TRBV19|TRBJ2-5|NA
CASSVIGSQETQYF
TGTGCCAGTAGTGTGATCGGTAGCCAAGAGACCCAGTACTTC
>NA|TRBV25-1|TRBJ2-3|NA
CASSGRGGGADTQYF
TGTGCCAGCAGTGGTCGCGGGGGCGGCGCAGATACGCAGTATTTT
>NA|TRBV7-2|TRBJ1-4|NA
CASSSRQEKLFF
TGTGCCAGCAGCTCCAGACAGGAAAAACTGTTTTTT
>NA|TRBV6-5|TRBJ2-5|TRBD1
CASRATGVPQYF
TGTGCCAGCAGAGCGACAGGGGTACCCCAGTACTTC
>NA|TRBV12-5|TRBJ2-2|TRBD2
CASGPGRATGELFF
TGTGCTAGTGGACCCGGGAGGGCCACCGGGGAGCTGTTTTTT
>NA|TRBV6-5|TRBJ1-2|NA
CASSPQGNYGYTF
TGTGCCAGCAGTCCCCAGGGCAACTATGGCTACACCTTC
>NA|TRBV7-2|TRBJ1-2|NA
CASSQRQTPDYGYTF
TGTGCCAGCAGCCAGCGACAGACCCCTGACTATGGCTACACCTTC
>medium-sized|TRBV5-1|TRBJ1-2|NA
CASSFMENYGYTF
TGCGCCAGCAGCTTTATGGAGAACTATGGCTACACCTTC
>once|TRBV19|TRBJ1-5|NA
CASSIGGGSNQPQHF
TGTGCCAGTAGTATCGGCGGAGGGAGCAATCAGCCCCAGCATTTT
>NA|TRBV11-2|TRBJ2-7|TRBD1
CASSLGTGGWEQYF
TGTGCCAGCAGCTTAGGGACAGGGGGCTGGGAGCAGTACTTC
>NA|TRBV6-6|TRBJ2-1|NA
CASTQGIGYNEQFF
TGTGCCAGCACCCAGGGAATAGGGTACAATGAGCAGTTCTTC
>NA|TRBV9|TRBJ2-5|TRBD1
CASSSAGGRETQYF
TGTGCCAGCAGCTCTGCAGGGGGCCGAGAGACCCAGTACTTC
>NA|TRBV29-1|TRBJ1-1|NA
CSVELFQIMNTEAFF
TGCAGCGTTGAATTATTCCAGATCATGAACACTGAAGCTTTCTTT
>few|TRBV15|TRBJ1-1|NA
CATSRVARANTEAFF
TGTGCCACCAGCAGAGTTGCCAGGGCGAACACTGAAGCTTTCTTT
>NA|TRBV10-3|TRBJ1-3|NA
CATAESSGNTIYF
TGTGCCACCGCCGAGAGCTCTGGAAACACCATATATTTT
>NA|TRBV27|TRBJ2-2|NA
CASLLPGELFF
TGTGCCAGCCTCCTCCCCGGGGAGCTGTTTTTT
>few|TRBV6-5|TRBJ1-5|NA
CASRSSSNQPQHF
TGTGCCAGTAGGAGTAGCAGCAATCAGCCCCAGCATTTT
>NA|TRBV30|TRBJ2-3|TRBD2
CAWSPFGTSGSYTQYF
TGTGCCTGGAGCCCTTTCGGGACTAGCGGGAGTTATACGCAGTATTTT